Sequencing of this TCR beta chain was carried out in a study of T cell changes during pregnancy in multiple sclerosis. This CDR3 has 13 residues. Germline values: CDR1 SNHLY, CDR2 FYNNEI. The junction had 8 bases not matched to a gene; V was cut back by 10 bases and J by 3 bases. Clones were sequenced by immunoSEQ multiplex PCR, and TCRdb holds only the in-frame ones, with some missing. This sample carries 30,000 to 35,000 clones, roughly 88% of them seen once, and the ten largest clones take approximately 4.1%. The sample was CD8+ T cells from peripheral blood mononuclear cells, taken after pregnancy. This TCR was sampled from a female donor with multiple sclerosis, enrolled in a pregnancy study. The chain combines TRBV2 with TRBJ1-2; 7 bases are shared with TRBD1. Written as DNA, the CDR3 is TGTGCCACCACGGGACAGATCCACTATGGCTACACCTTC. This gives the protein CATTGQIHYGYTF.